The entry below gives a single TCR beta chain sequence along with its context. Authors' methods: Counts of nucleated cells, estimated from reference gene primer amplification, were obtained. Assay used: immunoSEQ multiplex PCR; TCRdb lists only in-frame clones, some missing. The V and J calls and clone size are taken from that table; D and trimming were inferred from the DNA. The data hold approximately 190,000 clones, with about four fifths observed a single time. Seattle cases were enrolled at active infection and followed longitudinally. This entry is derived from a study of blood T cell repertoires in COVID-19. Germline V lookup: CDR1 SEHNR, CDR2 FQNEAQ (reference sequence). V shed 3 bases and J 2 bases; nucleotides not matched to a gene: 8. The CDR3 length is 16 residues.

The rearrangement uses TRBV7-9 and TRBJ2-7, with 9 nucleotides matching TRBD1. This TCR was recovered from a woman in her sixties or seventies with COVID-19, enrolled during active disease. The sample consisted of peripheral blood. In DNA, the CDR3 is TGTGCCAGCAGCTTTCCGACAGGGGGAAATACCTACGAGCAGTACTTC. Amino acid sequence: CASSFPTGGNTYEQYF.